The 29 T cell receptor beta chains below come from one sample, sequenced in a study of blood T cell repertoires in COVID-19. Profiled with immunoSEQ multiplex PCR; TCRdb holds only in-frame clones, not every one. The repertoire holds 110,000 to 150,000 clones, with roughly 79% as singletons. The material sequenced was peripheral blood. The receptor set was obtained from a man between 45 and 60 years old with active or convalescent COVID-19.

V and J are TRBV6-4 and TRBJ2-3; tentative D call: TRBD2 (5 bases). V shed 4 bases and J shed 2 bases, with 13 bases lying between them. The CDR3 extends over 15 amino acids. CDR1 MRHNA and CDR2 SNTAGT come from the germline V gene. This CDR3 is CASSVVRRDTDTQYF. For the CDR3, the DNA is TGTGCCAGCAGTGTAGTGCGCCGGGACACAGATACGCAGTATTTT.

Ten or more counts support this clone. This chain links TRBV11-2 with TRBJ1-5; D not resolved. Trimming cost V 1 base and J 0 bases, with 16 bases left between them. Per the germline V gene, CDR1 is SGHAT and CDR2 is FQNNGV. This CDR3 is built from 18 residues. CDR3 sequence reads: CASSLGSSPLHSNQPQHF. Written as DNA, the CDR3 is TGTGCCAGCAGCTTAGGATCTAGCCCACTCCATAGCAATCAGCCCCAGCATTTT.

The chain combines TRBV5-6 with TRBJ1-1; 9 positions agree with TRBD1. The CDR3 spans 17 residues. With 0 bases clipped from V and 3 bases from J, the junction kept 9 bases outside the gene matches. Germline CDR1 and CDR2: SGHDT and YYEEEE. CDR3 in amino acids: CASSLVVGGTGYTEAFF. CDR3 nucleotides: TGTGCCAGCAGCTTGGTAGTCGGGGGGACAGGGTACACTGAAGCTTTCTTT.

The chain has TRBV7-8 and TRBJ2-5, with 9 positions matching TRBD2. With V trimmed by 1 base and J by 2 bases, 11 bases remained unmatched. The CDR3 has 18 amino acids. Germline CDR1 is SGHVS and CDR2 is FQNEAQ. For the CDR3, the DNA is TGTGCCAGCAGCTTAGTAGCGGGAGCGGTGGGGATACAAGAGACCCAGTACTTC. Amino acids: CASSLVAGAVGIQETQYF.

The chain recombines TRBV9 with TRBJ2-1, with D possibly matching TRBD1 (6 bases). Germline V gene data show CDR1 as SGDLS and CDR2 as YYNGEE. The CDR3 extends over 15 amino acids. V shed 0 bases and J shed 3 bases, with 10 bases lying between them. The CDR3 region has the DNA TGTGCCAGCAGCGTAGAGGTAGGGGGCTACAATGAGCAGTTCTTC. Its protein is CASSVEVGGYNEQFF.

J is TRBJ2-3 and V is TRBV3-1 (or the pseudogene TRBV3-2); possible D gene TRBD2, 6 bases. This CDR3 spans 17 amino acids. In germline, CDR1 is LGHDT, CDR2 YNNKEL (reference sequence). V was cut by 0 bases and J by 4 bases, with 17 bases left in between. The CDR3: CASSQETSGLYSDTQYF. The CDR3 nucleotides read TGTGCCAGCAGCCAAGAGACTAGTGGGCTCTATTCAGATACGCAGTATTTT.

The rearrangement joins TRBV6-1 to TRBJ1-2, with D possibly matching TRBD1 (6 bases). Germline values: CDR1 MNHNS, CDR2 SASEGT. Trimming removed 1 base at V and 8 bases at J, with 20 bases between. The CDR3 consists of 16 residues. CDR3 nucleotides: TGTGCCAGCAGTGAAGATATCGGGGGGCCTAACGAGGGCTACACCTTC. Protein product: CASSEDIGGPNEGYTF.

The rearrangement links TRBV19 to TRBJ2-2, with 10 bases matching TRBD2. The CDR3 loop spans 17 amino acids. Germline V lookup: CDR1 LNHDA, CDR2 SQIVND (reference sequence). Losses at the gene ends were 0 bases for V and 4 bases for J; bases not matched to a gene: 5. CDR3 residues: CASSIEASGRSTGELFF. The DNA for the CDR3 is TGTGCCAGTAGTATAGAGGCTAGCGGGAGATCCACCGGGGAGCTGTTTTTT.

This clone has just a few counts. The DNA of the CDR3 is TGTGCCAGCAGCCCCACAGGAGCCACTGAAGCTTTCTTT. It encodes CASSPTGATEAFF. This chain links TRBV7-3 with TRBJ1-1, with D possibly matching TRBD1 (5 bases). The CDR3 loop spans 13 amino acids. V was trimmed by 5 bases and J by 4 bases, leaving 11 bases between them. Germline values: CDR1 SGHTA, CDR2 FQGTGA.

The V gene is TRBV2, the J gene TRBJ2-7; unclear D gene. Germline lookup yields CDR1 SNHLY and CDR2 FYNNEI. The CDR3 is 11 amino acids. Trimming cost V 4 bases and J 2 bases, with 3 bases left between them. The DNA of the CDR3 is TGTGCCAGCAGTGCCGCCTACGAGCAGTACTTC. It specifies CASSAAYEQYF.

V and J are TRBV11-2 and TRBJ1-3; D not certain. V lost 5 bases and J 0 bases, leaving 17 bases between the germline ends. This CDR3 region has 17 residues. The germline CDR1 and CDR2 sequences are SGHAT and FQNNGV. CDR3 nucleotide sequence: TGTGCCAGCAGCCGCAGACCGACTTCTAACTCTGGAAACACCATATATTTT. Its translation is CASSRRPTSNSGNTIYF. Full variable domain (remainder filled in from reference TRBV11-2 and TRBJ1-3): EAGVAQSPRYKIIEKRQSVAFWCNPISGHATLYWYQQILGQGPKLLIQFQNNGVVDDSQLPKDRFSAERLKGVDSTLKIQPAKLEDSAVYLCASSRRPTSNSGNTIYFGEGSWLTVV.

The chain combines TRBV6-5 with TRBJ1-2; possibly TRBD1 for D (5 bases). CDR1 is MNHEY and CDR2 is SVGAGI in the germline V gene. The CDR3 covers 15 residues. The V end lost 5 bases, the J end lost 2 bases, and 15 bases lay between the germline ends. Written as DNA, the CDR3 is TGTGCCAGCAGTCCCCGGGGCGGACTAAACTATGGCTACACCTTC. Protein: CASSPRGGLNYGYTF.

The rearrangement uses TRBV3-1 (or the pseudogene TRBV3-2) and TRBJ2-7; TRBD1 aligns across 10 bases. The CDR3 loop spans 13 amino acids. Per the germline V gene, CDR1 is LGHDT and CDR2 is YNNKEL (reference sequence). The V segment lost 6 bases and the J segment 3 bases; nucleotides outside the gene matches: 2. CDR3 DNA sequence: TGTGCCAGCAGGGGACAGGGGTACTACGAGCAGTACTTC. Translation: CASRGQGYYEQYF.

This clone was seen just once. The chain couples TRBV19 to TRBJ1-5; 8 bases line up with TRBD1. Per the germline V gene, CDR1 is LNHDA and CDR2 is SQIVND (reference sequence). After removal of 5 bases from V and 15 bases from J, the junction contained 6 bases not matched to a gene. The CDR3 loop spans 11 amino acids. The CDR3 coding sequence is TGTGCCAGTAGTGCGGACAGGGTACCGCATTTT. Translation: CASSADRVPHF.

The CDR3 protein is CASSEQAGTEQFF. In DNA, the CDR3 is TGTGCCAGCAGTGAACAGGCCGGAACTGAGCAGTTCTTC. The J gene is TRBJ2-1, the V gene TRBV6-4, with D perhaps matching TRBD1 (5 bases). The CDR3 spans 13 residues. In germline, CDR1 is MRHNA, CDR2 SNTAGT. Trimming left V 3 bases short and J 9 bases short, with 12 bases between.

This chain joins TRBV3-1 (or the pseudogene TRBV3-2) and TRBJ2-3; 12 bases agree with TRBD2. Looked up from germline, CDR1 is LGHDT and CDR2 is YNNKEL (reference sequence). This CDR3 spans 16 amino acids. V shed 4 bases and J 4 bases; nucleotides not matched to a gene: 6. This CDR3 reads CASSRQTSGSSDTQYF. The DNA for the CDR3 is TGTGCCAGCAGCCGTCAGACTAGCGGGAGCTCAGATACGCAGTATTTT.

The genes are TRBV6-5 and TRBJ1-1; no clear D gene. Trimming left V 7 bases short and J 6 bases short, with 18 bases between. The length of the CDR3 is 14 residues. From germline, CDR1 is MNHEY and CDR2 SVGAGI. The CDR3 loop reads CASTKLRGNSEAFF. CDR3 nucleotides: TGTGCCAGCACCAAACTCCGGGGAAACTCTGAAGCTTTCTTT.

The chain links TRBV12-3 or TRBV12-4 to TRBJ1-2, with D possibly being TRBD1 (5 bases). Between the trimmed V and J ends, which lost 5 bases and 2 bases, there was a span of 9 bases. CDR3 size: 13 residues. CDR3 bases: TGTGCCAGCAGTCCGACAGCGAACTATGGCTACACCTTC. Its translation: CASSPTANYGYTF.

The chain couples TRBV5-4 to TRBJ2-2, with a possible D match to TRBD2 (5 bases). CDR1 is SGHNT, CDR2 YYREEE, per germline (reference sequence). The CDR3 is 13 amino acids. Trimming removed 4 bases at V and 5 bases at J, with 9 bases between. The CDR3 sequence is CASSLGGTGELFF. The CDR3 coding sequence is TGTGCCAGCAGCCTGGGCGGGACCGGGGAGCTGTTTTTT.

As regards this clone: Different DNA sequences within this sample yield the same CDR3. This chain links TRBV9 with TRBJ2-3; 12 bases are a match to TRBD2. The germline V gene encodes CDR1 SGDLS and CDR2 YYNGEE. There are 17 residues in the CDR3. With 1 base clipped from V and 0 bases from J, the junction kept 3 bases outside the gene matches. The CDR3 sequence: CASSVTGTSGSTDTQYF. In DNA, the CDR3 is TGTGCCAGCAGCGTAACAGGGACTAGCGGGAGCACAGATACGCAGTATTTT.

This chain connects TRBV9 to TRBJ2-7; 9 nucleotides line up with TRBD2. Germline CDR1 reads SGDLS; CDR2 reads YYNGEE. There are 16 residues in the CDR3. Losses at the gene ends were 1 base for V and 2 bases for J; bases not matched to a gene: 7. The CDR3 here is CASSVLAGSLPYEQYF. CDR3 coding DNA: TGTGCCAGCAGCGTACTAGCGGGATCCCTCCCCTACGAGCAGTACTTC.

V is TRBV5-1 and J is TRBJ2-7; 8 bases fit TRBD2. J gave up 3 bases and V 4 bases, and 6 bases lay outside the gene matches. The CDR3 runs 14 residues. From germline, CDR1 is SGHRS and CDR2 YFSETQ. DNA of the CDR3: TGCGCCAGCAGCGTAGGACTAGCCGGCTACGAGCAGTACTTC. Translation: CASSVGLAGYEQYF.

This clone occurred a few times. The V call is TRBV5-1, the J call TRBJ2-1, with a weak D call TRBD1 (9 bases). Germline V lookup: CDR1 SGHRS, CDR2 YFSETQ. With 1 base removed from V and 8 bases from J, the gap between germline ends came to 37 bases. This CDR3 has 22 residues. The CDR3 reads CASSLPSPRTGVGTSGLYEQFF. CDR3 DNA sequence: TGCGCCAGCAGCTTGCCCTCCCCTAGGACAGGGGTGGGGACTAGTGGTCTCTATGAGCAGTTCTTC.

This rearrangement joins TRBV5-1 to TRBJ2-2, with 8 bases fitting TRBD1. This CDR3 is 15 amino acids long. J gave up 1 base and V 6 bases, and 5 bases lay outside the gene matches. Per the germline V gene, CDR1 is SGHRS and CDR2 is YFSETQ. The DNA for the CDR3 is TGCGCCAGCACCGCGGACAGGGAGAACACCGGGGAGCTGTTTTTT. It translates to CASTADRENTGELFF.

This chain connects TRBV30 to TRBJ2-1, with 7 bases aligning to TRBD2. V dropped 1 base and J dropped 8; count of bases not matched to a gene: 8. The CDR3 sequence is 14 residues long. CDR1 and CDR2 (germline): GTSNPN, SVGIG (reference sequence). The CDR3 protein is CAWSGGLVGDEQFF. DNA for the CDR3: TGTGCCTGGAGTGGCGGACTAGTTGGGGATGAGCAGTTCTTC.

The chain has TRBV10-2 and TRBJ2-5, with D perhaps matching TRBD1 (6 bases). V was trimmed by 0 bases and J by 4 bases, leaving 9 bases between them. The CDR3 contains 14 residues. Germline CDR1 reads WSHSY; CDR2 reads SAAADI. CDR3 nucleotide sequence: TGCGCCAGCAGTGAGTCGGGCAGGGGAGAGACCCAGTACTTC. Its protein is CASSESGRGETQYF.

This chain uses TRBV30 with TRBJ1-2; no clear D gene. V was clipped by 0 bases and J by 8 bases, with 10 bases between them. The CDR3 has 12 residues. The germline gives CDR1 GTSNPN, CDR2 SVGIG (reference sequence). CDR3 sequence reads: CAWSVTSTGYTF. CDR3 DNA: TGTGCCTGGAGTGTAACGTCAACAGGCTACACCTTC.

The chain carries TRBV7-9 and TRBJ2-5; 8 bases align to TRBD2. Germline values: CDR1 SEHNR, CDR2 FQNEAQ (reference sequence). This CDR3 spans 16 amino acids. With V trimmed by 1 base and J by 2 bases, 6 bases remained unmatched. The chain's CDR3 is CASSLDLAGTQETQYF. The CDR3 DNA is TGTGCCAGCAGCTTAGATTTAGCGGGAACACAAGAGACCCAGTACTTC. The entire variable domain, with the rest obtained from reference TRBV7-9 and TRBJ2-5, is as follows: DTGVSQNPRHKITKRGQNVTFRCDPISEHNRLYWYRQTLGQGPEFLTYFQNEAQLEKSRLLSDRFSAERPKGSFSTLEIQRTEQGDSAMYLCASSLDLAGTQETQYFGPGTRLLVL.

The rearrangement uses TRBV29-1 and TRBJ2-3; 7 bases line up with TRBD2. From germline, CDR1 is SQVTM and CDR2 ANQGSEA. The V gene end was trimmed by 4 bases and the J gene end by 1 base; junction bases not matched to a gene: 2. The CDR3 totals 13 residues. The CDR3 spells CSVATSGTDTQYF. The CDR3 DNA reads TGCAGCGTTGCCACTAGCGGCACAGATACGCAGTATTTT.